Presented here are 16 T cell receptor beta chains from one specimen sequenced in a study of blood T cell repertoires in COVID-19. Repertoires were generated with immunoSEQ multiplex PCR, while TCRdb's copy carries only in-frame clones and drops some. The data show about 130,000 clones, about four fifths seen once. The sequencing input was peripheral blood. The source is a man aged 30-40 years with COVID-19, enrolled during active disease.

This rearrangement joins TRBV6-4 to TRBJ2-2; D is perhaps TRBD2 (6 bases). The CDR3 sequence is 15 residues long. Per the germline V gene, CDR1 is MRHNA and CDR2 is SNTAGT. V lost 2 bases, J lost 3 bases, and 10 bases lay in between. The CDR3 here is CASSDGLADTGELFF. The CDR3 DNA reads TGTGCCAGCAGTGACGGGTTAGCGGACACCGGGGAGCTGTTTTTT.

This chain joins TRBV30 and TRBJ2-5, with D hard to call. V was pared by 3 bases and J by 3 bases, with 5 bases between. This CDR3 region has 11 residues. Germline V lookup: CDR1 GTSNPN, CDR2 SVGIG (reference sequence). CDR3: CAWSPEETQYF. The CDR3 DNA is TGTGCCTGGAGCCCAGAAGAGACCCAGTACTTC.

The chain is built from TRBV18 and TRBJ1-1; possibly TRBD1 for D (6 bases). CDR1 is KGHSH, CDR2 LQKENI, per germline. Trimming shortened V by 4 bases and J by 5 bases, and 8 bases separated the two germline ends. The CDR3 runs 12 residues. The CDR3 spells CASSQGVTEAFF. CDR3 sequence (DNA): TGTGCCAGCTCACAGGGGGTTACTGAAGCTTTCTTT.

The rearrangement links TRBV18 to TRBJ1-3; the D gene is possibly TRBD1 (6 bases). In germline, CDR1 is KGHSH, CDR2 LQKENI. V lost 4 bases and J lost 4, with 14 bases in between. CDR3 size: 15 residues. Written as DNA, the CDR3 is TGTGCCAGCTCACGGGACAAAACTTCGGGAAACACCATATATTTT. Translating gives CASSRDKTSGNTIYF.

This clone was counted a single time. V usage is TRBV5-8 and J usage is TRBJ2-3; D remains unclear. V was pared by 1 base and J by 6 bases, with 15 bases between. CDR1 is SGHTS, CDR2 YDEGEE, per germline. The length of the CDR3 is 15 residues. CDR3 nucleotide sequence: TGTGCCAGCAGCTTGAGACTCCGAAGTCCCGATACGCAGTATTTT. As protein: CASSLRLRSPDTQYF.

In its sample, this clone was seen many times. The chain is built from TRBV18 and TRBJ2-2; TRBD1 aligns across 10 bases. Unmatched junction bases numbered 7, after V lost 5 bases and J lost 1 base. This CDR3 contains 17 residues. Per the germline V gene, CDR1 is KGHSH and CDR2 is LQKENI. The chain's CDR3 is CASSATGGARNTGELFF. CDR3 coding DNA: TGTGCCAGCTCAGCGACAGGGGGCGCGAGGAACACCGGGGAGCTGTTTTTT.

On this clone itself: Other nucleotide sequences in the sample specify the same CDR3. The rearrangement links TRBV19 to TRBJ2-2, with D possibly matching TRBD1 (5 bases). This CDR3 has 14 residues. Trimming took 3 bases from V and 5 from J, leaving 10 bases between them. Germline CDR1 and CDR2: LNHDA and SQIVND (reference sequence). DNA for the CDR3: TGTGCCAGTAGTATTTCGCAGGGAACCGGGGAGCTGTTTTTT. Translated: CASSISQGTGELFF.

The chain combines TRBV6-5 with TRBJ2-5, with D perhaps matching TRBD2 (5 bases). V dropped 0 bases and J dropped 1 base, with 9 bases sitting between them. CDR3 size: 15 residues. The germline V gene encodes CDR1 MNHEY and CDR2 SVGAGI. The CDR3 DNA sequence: TGTGCCAGCAGTTACTCCTCGAGGGCCCAAGAGACCCAGTACTTC. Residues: CASSYSSRAQETQYF.

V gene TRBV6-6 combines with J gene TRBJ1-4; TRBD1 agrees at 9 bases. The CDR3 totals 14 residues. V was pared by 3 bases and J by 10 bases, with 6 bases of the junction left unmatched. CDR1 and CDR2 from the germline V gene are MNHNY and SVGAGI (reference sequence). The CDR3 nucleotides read TGTGCCAGCAGTTATAGGGACAGGGACGGAAAACTGTTTTTT. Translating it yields CASSYRDRDGKLFF.

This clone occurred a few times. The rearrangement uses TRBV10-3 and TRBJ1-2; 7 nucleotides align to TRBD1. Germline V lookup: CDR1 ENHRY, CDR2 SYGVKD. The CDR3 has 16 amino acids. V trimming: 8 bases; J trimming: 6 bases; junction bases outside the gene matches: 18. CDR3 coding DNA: TGTGCCATCTCCGCCTACGCGGACAGGCTAGGGAATGGCTACACCTTC. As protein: CAISAYADRLGNGYTF.

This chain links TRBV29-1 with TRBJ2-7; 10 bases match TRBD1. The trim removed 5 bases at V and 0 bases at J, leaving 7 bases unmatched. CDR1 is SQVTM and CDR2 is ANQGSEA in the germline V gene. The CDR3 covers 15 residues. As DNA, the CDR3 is TGCAGCGTTTTGGGGACAGGGGAATTCTCCTACGAGCAGTACTTC. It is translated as CSVLGTGEFSYEQYF.

Written as DNA, the CDR3 is TGTGCCAGCAGCGTGGACAACCTTTGGACTGAAGCTTTCTTT. Translating it yields CASSVDNLWTEAFF. The chain combines TRBV9 with TRBJ1-1, with a possible D match to TRBD1 (5 bases). CDR3 length equals 14 residues. CDR1 SGDLS and CDR2 YYNGEE come from the germline V gene. Trimming stripped 2 bases from V and 5 bases from J, with 13 bases between.

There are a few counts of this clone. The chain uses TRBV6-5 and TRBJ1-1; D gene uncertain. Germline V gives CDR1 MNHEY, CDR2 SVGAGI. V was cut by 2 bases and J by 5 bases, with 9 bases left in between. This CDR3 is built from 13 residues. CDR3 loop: CASSYGEGTEAFF. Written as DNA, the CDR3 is TGTGCCAGCAGTTACGGGGAGGGAACTGAAGCTTTCTTT.

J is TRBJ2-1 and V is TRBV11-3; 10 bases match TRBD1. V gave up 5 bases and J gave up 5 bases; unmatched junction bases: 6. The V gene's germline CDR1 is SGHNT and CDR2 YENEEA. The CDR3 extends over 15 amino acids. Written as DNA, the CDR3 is TGTGCCAGCAGCGCTCGGACAGGGGGAAACAATGAGCAGTTCTTC. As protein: CASSARTGGNNEQFF.

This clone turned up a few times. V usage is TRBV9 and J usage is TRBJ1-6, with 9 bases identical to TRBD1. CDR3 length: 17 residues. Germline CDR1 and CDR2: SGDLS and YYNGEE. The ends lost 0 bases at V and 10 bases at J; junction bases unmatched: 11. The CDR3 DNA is TGTGCCAGCAGCGTAGGTCTGCCGGGACAGGGTAGATCACCCCTCCACTTT. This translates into CASSVGLPGQGRSPLHF.

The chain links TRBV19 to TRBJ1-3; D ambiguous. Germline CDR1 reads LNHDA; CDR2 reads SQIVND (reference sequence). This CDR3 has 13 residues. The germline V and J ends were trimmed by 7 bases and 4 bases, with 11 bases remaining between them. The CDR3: CASINYGGNTIYF. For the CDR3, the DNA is TGTGCCAGTATCAACTACGGGGGAAACACCATATATTTT.